In its sample, the clone carrying this T cell receptor beta chain was seen a few times. No antigen is known for it. Some clones are missing from TCRdb's copy, which holds only in-frame ones; the method was immunoSEQ multiplex PCR. The sample has approximately 12,000 clones; about 65% are singletons. This sample's treatment: treatment-naive control, cytoreductive nephrectomy. The data were taken from a study of radiation and T cells in renal cell carcinoma. Study outcomes and limitations: Compared with controls, irradiated tumors showed greater TCR clonality.

The CDR3 contains 12 residues. From germline, CDR1 is MDHEN and CDR2 SYDVKM. V lost 3 bases and J lost 5, with 8 bases in between. The receptor comes from a woman of 80 years or more with renal cell carcinoma. This sample comprised tumor tissue, obtained from a patient whose treatment was nephrectomy without radiotherapy. The rearrangement links TRBV28 to TRBJ2-7; TRBD1 might be the D (5 bases). CDR3 loop: CASSLSTDEQYV. Written as DNA, the CDR3 is TGTGCCAGCAGTTTGTCGACAGACGAGCAGTACGTC.